The entry below gives a single T cell receptor beta chain sequence along with its context. This sample stems from a study of T cells after somatic rescue of genetic block. Using immunoSEQ multiplex PCR, the repertoire was profiled, and TCRdb retains in-frame clones only, with some absent. The table lists roughly 110,000 clones, about 90% of them singletons. This CDR3 has 16 amino acids. The V and J ends lost 0 bases and 1 base respectively, with 10 bases between them. The sample was peripheral blood mononuclear cells (PBMCs). The chain has TRBV23-1 and TRBJ1-5; D gene unclear. TRBV23-1 is flagged as an ORF with uncertain function. The receptor was isolated from a woman between 18 and 30 years old. The CDR3 loop reads CASSQSTQESNQPQHF. The DNA for the CDR3 is TGCGCCAGCAGTCAATCGACCCAGGAAAGCAATCAGCCCCAGCATTTT.